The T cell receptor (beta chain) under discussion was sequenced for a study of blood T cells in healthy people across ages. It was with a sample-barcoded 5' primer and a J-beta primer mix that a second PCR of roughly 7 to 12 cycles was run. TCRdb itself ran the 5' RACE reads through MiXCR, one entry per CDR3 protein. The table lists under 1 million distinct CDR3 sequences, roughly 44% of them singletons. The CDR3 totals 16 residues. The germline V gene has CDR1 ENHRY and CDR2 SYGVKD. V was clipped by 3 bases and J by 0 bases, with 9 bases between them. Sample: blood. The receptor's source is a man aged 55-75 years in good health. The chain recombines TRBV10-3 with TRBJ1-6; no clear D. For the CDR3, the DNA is TGTGCCATCAGTGAACGGAGGAGCTCCTATAATTCACCCCTCCACTTT. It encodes CAISERRSSYNSPLHF.